This TCR beta chain comes out of a study of shared clonotypes between healthy human individuals (dated by TCRdb to 2019 to 2021). Broadly, across the study: Three men and a couple of women, aged 18 to 49 years, made up the cohort. To increase sequencing depth and limit assay-specific biases, different laboratories used diverse techniques to prepare libraries and sequence TCR repertoires. Leukapheresis yielded between about 0.9 and 9 billion PBMCs per donor. For each donor, CD4 naive and CD4 memory were each run on three plates, CD8 naive on two plates, and CD8 memory on one plate. To estimate repertoire size and how much clonotypes are shared between individuals, the study performed deep sequencing of blood TCR repertoires from five healthy adults. The investigation overall reported the following: Clonotypes shared by all four sorted-subset donors showed higher generation probabilities than non-shared clonotypes. Across a few donors, approximately 4.6% of naive CD4, approximately 3.6% of naive CD8, 2.3% of memory CD4, and around 0.4% of memory CD8 clonotypes were shared. Larger estimated clonotype richness was generally found for naive subsets than for memory subsets. Incomplete sequencing was indicated by rarefaction of sorted-subset datasets, despite the large sequencing depth. The genetic and exposure-history diversity represented was limited by the small number of donors. Pairwise subsampling indicated that sequencing depth was expected to affect the degree of clonotype sharing among donors. Sampling was limited to blood, and TCR repertoires in tissue likely differ from TCR repertoires in blood.

In the case of this clone: It has no known antigen specificity. No per-base quality is available; no much larger clone lies one base away.

TCR CDR3 regions were amplified from genomic DNA by multiplex PCR using the deep immunoSEQ assay. For each cell subset, the extracted genomic DNA was distributed evenly across all wells of several immunoSEQ 96-well plates, and each plate served as one replicate. Each replicate PCR for sorted subsets received about 180 ng genomic DNA, equal to 30,000 or so T cell genomes. The purified libraries were quantified using a Qubit 3.0 fluorometer, sized with a Bioanalyzer 2100, and then quantified again using the KAPA Library Quantification kit. Each immunoSEQ 96-well plate was sequenced on its own single-read 150-cycle Illumina NextSeq 550 flow cell. In the source study's methods: Because the immunoSEQ output held only junctional sequences and lacked quality scores, the filtering could not match the filtering applied to full-length reads. To assign V/J genes and CDR3, sequences were annotated against IMGT germline references using PyIR, a Python wrapper for IgBLAST v1.9. Reads were removed for weak V/J assignments (E-value above 1e-6), missing CDR3, stop codons, out-of-frame junctions, or ambiguous translated residues. V3J clonotypes were defined as sequences sharing the same inferred V gene, J gene, and CDR3 amino acid sequence. The percentage overlap between two repertoires was calculated by dividing the number of shared unique clonotypes by the size of the smaller repertoire. Richness of each repertoire was evaluated using RTK rarefaction, the Chao1 estimator, and Recon v2.1 estimates of unobserved clonotypes. For all TCRbeta clonotypes obtained by the gDNA method from a handful of donors, generation probabilities were computed with OLGA. TCRdb limited this immuneACCESS table to in-frame rearrangements with V and J called. A share of clones is missing; checked studies link under half to unresolved V genes, and the rest is unexplained. The V and J calls and the clone size are those of that table, but D and trimming were determined from the DNA. The sample table shows around 1.1 million clones, and 60% to 80% are seen once. The top ten constitute roughly 0.82% of the sample.

Relative to germline, V is missing 6 bases and J is missing 3 bases, with 4 bases of the junction outside any gene match. CDR3 length: 13 amino acids, cysteine to phenylalanine. The retained sequence is limited to the CDR3, 39 bases, with the frame set at the first base. From a lookup of the germline V gene, CDR1 and CDR2 are MDHEN and SYDVKM. Donors were healthy HIV-negative adults with no recently reported acute infections or vaccinations. Every donor was a Caucasian adult residing in Nashville, Tennessee, USA. CD4+ T cells were enriched through magnetic negative selection, after which naive cells were positively selected on CD45RA and the remaining negative fraction served as the memory subset. Blood was collected by leukapheresis, and PBMCs were isolated by Ficoll-Histopaque density gradient centrifugation and then cryopreserved in liquid nitrogen vapor phase. Purity and quantity of every magnetically sorted T cell population were checked by analytical flow cytometry. From each sorted fraction, genomic DNA was isolated and quantified by UV absorbance on a Nanodrop 2000c.

The TCR was taken from a man aged 18 to 30 in good health. Some clones in this sample may be carry-over from other donors' samples. Sequencing used memory CD4+ T cells from PBMCs. The meaning of the sample's cell subset or site label: CD45RA-negative fraction. This chain is built from TRBV28 and TRBJ2-7, with TRBD1 identical over 8 junction bases. The CDR3 sequence is CASSAGTGYEQYF. The nucleotide sequence is given as TGTGCCAGCAGCGCAGGGACAGGCTACGAGCAGTACTTC.